This TCR beta chain was profiled in a study of T cell clones after liver transplantation. Study as a whole: Without induction therapy, subjects received standard immunosuppression until 12-24 months post-transplant. Tolerance: complete withdrawal held at least one year, liver enzymes staying within twice normal. Timepoints were pre-transplant, pre-withdrawal, and after withdrawal was completed or failed.

The data were produced by immunoSEQ multiplex PCR, yet TCRdb's version contains in-frame clones alone and is incomplete. Among roughly 100,000 clones listed, 84% were seen once. Study outcomes and limitations: Small, mixed patient groups and varying post-transplant times limit these conclusions.

There are 15 residues in the CDR3. Germline CDR1 and CDR2: SGHRS and YFSETQ. J gave up 0 bases and V 1 base, and 2 bases lay outside the gene matches. This clone is a singleton in its sample. Its antigen remains unknown. V and J are TRBV5-1 and TRBJ2-3; 7 bases are a match to TRBD1. The origin of this receptor is a human patient who received a liver transplant. Some T cells may originate from the graft donor. The sample was CD4+ T cells from blood, taken 47 months after liver transplant. CDR3 amino acids: CASSLKGASTDTQYF. CDR3 nucleotide sequence: TGCGCCAGCAGCTTGAAGGGGGCGAGCACAGATACGCAGTATTTT. Variable domain in full (rest from reference TRBV5-1 and TRBJ2-3): KAGVTQTPRYLIKTRGQQVTLSCSPISGHRSVSWYQQTPGQGLQFLFEYFSETQRNKGNFPGRFSGRQFSNSRSEMNVSTLELGDSALYLCASSLKGASTDTQYFGPGTRLTVL.